The T cell receptor (beta chain) described here comes from a study of CD8 T cells in Susac syndrome. RNA amounts of roughly 0.5 to 1 ug underwent reverse transcription with random hexamers. The immunoSEQ assay covered 54 Vbeta and 13 Jbeta segments for CDR3. TCRdb reprocessed the immunoSEQ multiplex PCR reads with MiXCR, giving one entry per CDR3 protein. There are under 550,000 distinct CDR3 sequences in the sample; around 83% occur only once, and roughly 0.1% lies in the top ten. High-throughput TCR beta sequencing covered peripheral CD8+ and CD4+ T cells. Those who served as multiple sclerosis controls were treatment-naive patients with stable or active relapsing-remitting disease. Purification of the CD8+ and CD4+ T cells relied on negative isolation, and TEMRA cells underwent FACS enrichment. The CDR3 spans 19 residues. The germline V gene encodes CDR1 MDHEN and CDR2 SYDVKM. J lost 1 base, V lost 6 bases, and 20 bases had no gene match.

The gene calls are TRBV28 and TRBJ1-1; 7 bases agree with TRBD1. This TCR was recovered from a human donor with multiple sclerosis. Sequencing input: CD8+ T cells from PBMCs. The CDR3: CASRVASRDSGEGNTEAFF. In DNA form, the CDR3 reads TGTGCCAGCAGAGTTGCCTCCCGGGACAGCGGGGAAGGGAACACTGAAGCTTTCTTT.